This T cell receptor (beta chain) appears in the sequencing data of a study of cytomegalovirus exposure and HLA in healthy donors. The PCR contained 60 Vbeta and 13 Jbeta primers. Using immunoSEQ multiplex PCR, the repertoire was profiled, and TCRdb retains in-frame clones only, with some absent. The sample records 100,000 to 150,000 clones, approximately 81% being singletons. Material: PBMCs. This clonotype was obtained from a man younger than 30 in good health and CMV-seropositive.

CDR3 loop: CASIQGPGVLGDNTEAFF. CDR3 nucleotides: TGCGCCAGCATTCAGGGGCCGGGGGTATTGGGTGATAACACTGAAGCTTTCTTT. J is TRBJ1-1 and V is TRBV23-1; TRBD1 might be the D (6 bases). TRBV23-1 is known as an ORF, though its function is uncertain. Trimming removed 7 bases at V and 2 bases at J, with 26 bases between. The CDR3 is 18 amino acids.